These 17 T cell receptor beta chains came from one sample sequenced in a study of CD8+ T cells in alopecia areata. Regarding treatment: oral pan-JAK inhibitor, 5-10 mg twice daily. cDNA prepared by RNA extraction and subsequent reverse transcription served as the template for sequencing. The table came from immunoSEQ multiplex PCR; TCRdb's copy has only in-frame clones and leaves some out. The repertoire has 130,000 to 150,000 clones, roughly 80% of them found once; the top ten carry around 25%. Sequenced here: CD8+ T cells sorted from blood, sampled at week 4, from a patient treated with tofacitinib. The receptor source for this set is a human donor with alopecia areata.

The DNA for the CDR3 is TGTGCCAGCAGCGTTTCTGGGGCCAACGTCCTGACTTTC. Its translation: CASSVSGANVLTF. The J gene is TRBJ2-6, the V gene TRBV9; D not certain. The V and J ends lost 2 bases and 1 base respectively, with 1 base between them. Germline V gene sequence: CDR1 SGDLS, CDR2 YYNGEE. This CDR3 has 13 residues.

The CDR3 loop reads CSAEGPNQPQHF. Here the CDR3 DNA reads TGCAGCGCCGAGGGGCCTAATCAGCCCCAGCATTTT. The genes are TRBV29-1 and TRBJ1-5, with D maybe TRBD1 (5 bases). V lost 7 bases, J lost 4 bases, and 11 bases lay in between. This CDR3 spans 12 amino acids. Germline CDR1 SQVTM, CDR2 ANQGSEA.

This clone was seen a handful of times. The V call is TRBV29-1, the J call TRBJ1-1, with D possibly matching TRBD1 (6 bases). Trimming cost V 7 bases and J 1 base, with 10 bases left between them. The germline gives CDR1 SQVTM, CDR2 ANQGSEA. This CDR3 has 12 amino acids. DNA of the CDR3: TGCAGCGGTGGACAGCCGAACACTGAAGCTTTCTTT. This encodes CSGGQPNTEAFF.

The J gene is TRBJ2-7, the V gene TRBV7-2; D is tentatively TRBD1 or TRBD2 (5 bases each). Deletions cut 5 bases from V and 2 bases from J, with 10 bases between. Germline assignment: CDR1 SGHTA and CDR2 FQGNSA. The CDR3 is made up of 13 amino acids. The CDR3 bases are TGTGCCAGCAGCCAGGGACCTGCCTACGAGCAGTACTTC. The encoded protein is CASSQGPAYEQYF. Full variable domain (outside the CDR3, taken from reference TRBV7-2 and TRBJ2-7): GAGVSQSPSNKVTEKGKDVELRCDPISGHTALYWYRQSLGQGLEFLIYFQGNSAPDKSGLPSDRFSAERTGGSVSTLTIQRTQQEDSAVYLCASSQGPAYEQYFGPGTRLTVT.

The chain is built from TRBV11-2 and TRBJ2-1; 12 nucleotides line up with TRBD2. Germline CDR1 is SGHAT and CDR2 is FQNNGV. The V segment lost 10 bases and the J segment 9 bases; nucleotides outside the gene matches: 10. This CDR3 region has 14 residues. CDR3 in DNA: TGTGCCATCGAGACTAGCGGGGGTTATATTGAGCAGTTCTTC. Its protein is CAIETSGGYIEQFF.

CDR3: CASTLHRASYNSPLHF. DNA for the CDR3: TGTGCCAGCACCCTACACCGGGCTTCCTATAATTCACCCCTCCACTTT. The V gene is TRBV11-2, the J gene TRBJ1-6; D unresolved. Looked up from germline, CDR1 is SGHAT and CDR2 is FQNNGV. V lost 7 bases, J lost 1 base, and 14 bases lay in between. CDR3 size: 16 residues.

J is TRBJ1-2 and V is TRBV7-9; D might be TRBD1 (5 bases). V lost 8 bases, J lost 8 bases, and 12 bases lay in between. This CDR3 is 11 amino acids long. Germline V gene data show CDR1 as SEHNR and CDR2 as FQNEAQ (reference sequence). CDR3 amino acids: CASLQAEGYTF. DNA for the CDR3: TGTGCCAGCCTACAGGCAGAAGGCTACACCTTC. Based on the CDR3 plus reference TRBV7-9 and TRBJ1-2, the full variable domain is DTGVSQNPRHKITKRGQNVTFRCDPISEHNRLYWYRQTLGQGPEFLTYFQNEAQLEKSRLLSDRFSAERPKGSFSTLEIQRTEQGDSAMYLCASLQAEGYTFGSGTRLTVV.

The chain is built from TRBV7-9 and TRBJ2-1; 10 nucleotides line up with TRBD1. CDR3 length equals 16 residues. Trimming at V came to 1 base and at J to 5 bases, leaving 5 bases not matched to a gene. Germline values: CDR1 SEHNR, CDR2 FQNEAQ (reference sequence). CDR3 in amino acids: CASSLVRTGGNNEQFF. The CDR3 DNA follows: TGTGCCAGCAGCTTAGTGCGGACAGGGGGAAACAATGAGCAGTTCTTC. Filled out from reference TRBV7-9 and TRBJ2-1, the complete variable domain reads DTGVSQNPRHKITKRGQNVTFRCDPISEHNRLYWYRQTLGQGPEFLTYFQNEAQLEKSRLLSDRFSAERPKGSFSTLEIQRTEQGDSAMYLCASSLVRTGGNNEQFFGPGTRLTVL.

The V and J genes are TRBV5-1 and TRBJ2-1, with D maybe TRBD2 (7 bases). Germline V gene sequence: CDR1 SGHRS, CDR2 YFSETQ. The V end was cut by 6 bases, the J end by 4 bases, with 23 bases between. This CDR3 comprises 17 residues. The DNA for the CDR3 is TGCGCCAGCATTCCCTCGGACGGGGGGCGGAAGTACAATGAGCAGTTCTTC. Its protein is CASIPSDGGRKYNEQFF.

The chain is built from TRBV7-3 and TRBJ2-7, with no clear D. The CDR3 covers 13 residues. CDR1 SGHTA and CDR2 FQGTGA come from the germline V gene. Trimming pared 5 bases from V and 3 bases from J, leaving 11 bases between. CDR3 nucleotide sequence: TGTGCCAGCAGCCTCCGGGTCCACTACGAGCAGTACTTC. This translates into CASSLRVHYEQYF.

The rearrangement uses TRBV9 and TRBJ2-3; no firm D call. From germline, CDR1 is SGDLS and CDR2 YYNGEE. The CDR3 runs to 14 residues. The V gene lost 3 bases and the J gene lost 0 bases, with 8 bases spanning the gap. CDR3 amino acids: CASSEETSTDTQYF. For the CDR3, the DNA is TGTGCCAGCAGCGAGGAGACTAGCACAGATACGCAGTATTTT. The full variable domain, rest sourced from reference TRBV9 and TRBJ2-3, is DSGVTQTPKHLITATGQRVTLRCSPRSGDLSVYWYQQSLDQGLQFLIQYYNGEERAKGNILERFSAQQFPDLHSELNLSSLELGDSALYFCASSEETSTDTQYFGPGTRLTVL.

This chain uses TRBV29-1 with TRBJ2-2; perhaps TRBD1 as D (5 bases). Per germline, CDR1 SQVTM and CDR2 ANQGSEA. V was trimmed by 7 bases and J by 6 bases, leaving 12 bases between them. This CDR3 comprises 12 residues. CDR3 DNA: TGCAGCGCTGACAGTGGGTCCGGGGAGCTGTTTTTT. Translated: CSADSGSGELFF.

This clone was detected once. The gene calls are TRBV27 and TRBJ2-3, with unresolved D. This CDR3 has 13 residues. The V end lost 8 bases, the J end lost 1 base, and 10 bases lay between the germline ends. Germline V lookup: CDR1 MNHEY, CDR2 SMNVEV (reference sequence). As DNA, the CDR3 is TGTGCCAGCGGGGTCTGGGGCACAGATACGCAGTATTTT. It codes for CASGVWGTDTQYF.

The chain carries TRBV27 and TRBJ2-1, with D unclear. CDR3 size: 15 residues. Per the germline V gene, CDR1 is MNHEY and CDR2 is SMNVEV (reference sequence). Between the trimmed V and J ends, which lost 5 bases and 8 bases, there was a span of 19 bases. The CDR3 nucleotides are TGTGCCAGCAGTCCTTTGGACCCGACGAATTATGAGCAGTTCTTC. Translation: CASSPLDPTNYEQFF.

The chain carries TRBV6-5 and TRBJ2-7; perhaps TRBD1 as D (6 bases). Germline assignment: CDR1 MNHEY and CDR2 SVGAGI. Trimming stripped 6 bases from V and 1 base from J, with 16 bases between. The CDR3 is 15 amino acids. This CDR3 reads CASRTHRANSYEQYF. The CDR3 DNA reads TGTGCCAGCAGAACACACAGGGCCAATTCCTACGAGCAGTACTTC.

The chain uses TRBV7-2 and TRBJ2-7; 11 bases align to TRBD1. Unmatched junction bases numbered 6, after V lost 4 bases and J lost 4 bases. Per germline, CDR1 SGHTA and CDR2 FQGNSA. The CDR3 spans 15 residues. Here the CDR3 reads CASSSAGTGGYEQYF. The CDR3 DNA sequence: TGTGCCAGCAGCTCGGCCGGGACAGGGGGGTACGAGCAGTACTTC. The full variable domain, completed using reference TRBV7-2 and TRBJ2-7, is GAGVSQSPSNKVTEKGKDVELRCDPISGHTALYWYRQSLGQGLEFLIYFQGNSAPDKSGLPSDRFSAERTGGSVSTLTIQRTQQEDSAVYLCASSSAGTGGYEQYFGPGTRLTVT.

The V and J genes are TRBV25-1 and TRBJ2-3, with D tentatively TRBD1 (6 bases). The CDR3 has 15 residues. V was shortened by 6 bases and J by 2 bases, with 15 bases between the two germline ends. From germline, CDR1 is MGHDK and CDR2 SYGVNS. The CDR3: CASSNREGFTDTQYF. The CDR3 DNA is TGTGCCAGCAGCAACAGGGAAGGTTTCACAGATACGCAGTATTTT.